This entry concerns a single T cell receptor (beta chain). Its antigen target is currently unknown. Base-call qualities are not available, and no considerably larger clone is one nucleotide away. Stable Graves' hyperthyroidism was defined as the absence of progression to ophthalmopathy over 18 months of follow-up. The hyperthyroidism patients were between 18 and 65 years old and newly diagnosed, with a disease duration of less than 2 months. Exclusion was applied to patients with uncontrolled infections, other autoimmune diseases, pregnancy or lactation. Diagnoses were based on clinical symptoms, serum thyroxine and TRAb, thyroid ultrasound and orbital computed tomography. Total RNA was extracted with Trizol reagent, and quality was checked on an Agilent 2100 Bioanalyzer. Via the germline V gene, CDR1 is SGHTA and CDR2 FQGNSA. The CDR3 runs 16 amino acids, cysteine and phenylalanine included. Just CDR3 DNA is preserved here, 48 bases in frame from base 1. Unmatched junction bases come to 11, with V trimmed by 3 bases and J by 4 bases.

This sample is part of a study of T cells in Graves' hyperthyroidism and ophthalmopathy (dated by TCRdb to between 2018 and 2021). At the level of the whole study: TCR V-J signatures able to tell the groups apart were searched for in a discovery cohort of 90 to 100 patients, of whom roughly 42 had Graves' ophthalmopathy and around 56 had stable Graves' hyperthyroidism. Thyroid tissue and blood T-cell repertoires from about six Graves' hyperthyroidism patients were also compared in the study. Following sampling, methimazole starting at 30 mg daily was given to hyperthyroidism patients, and high-dose intravenous methylprednisolone was given to ophthalmopathy patients. Whether ophthalmopathy could be predicted prospectively was tested in an independent validation cohort made up of roughly 20 hyperthyroidism patients plus 17 patients who later progressed to ophthalmopathy. The approximately 98 discovery patients were randomly divided into training and test sets at a 7:3 ratio. The paper describes TCR Vbeta CDR3 sequencing of around 140 peripheral blood samples, made up of some 40 ophthalmopathy patients, some 80 hyperthyroidism patients and some 17 progressor patients.

The TCR beta CDR3 regions were amplified from the RNA transcripts. A first-round RT-PCR of the TCR CDR3 used the HTBI primer set with the Qiagen OneStep RT-PCR kit. A second multiplex PCR round built the libraries, followed by size selection and purification. Paired-end sequencing of the libraries was performed with 100 bp reads on an Illumina HiSeq2000. From the authors' description of their analysis: SOAPnuke was used to process the raw data, with reads discarded if the reads contained adapters or uncalled bases, had a mean Phred below 15, or lacked an exact constant-primer or identifier match. COPE v1.2.5 was used to merge high-quality paired reads, and clonotypes were defined as unique nucleotide sequences. Clonotypes were aligned to IMGT TRBV, TRBD and TRBJ reference segments using MiTCR v1.1. Analysis was restricted to V-J combinations with a frequency above 0.0001, which covered roughly 99% of repertoires. The TCS score was defined as F50 (clonal expansion) divided by E x V (chaos), with BLOSUM62-based TCRdist calculated between CDR3 peptides within each V-J. Welch's t-statistics and random forest reduced several hundred V-J features to roughly 13, which were used in a naive Bayes classifier (R e1071). TCRdb took the public reads, trimmed them with fastp at Q25, ran MiXCR for clone calling and kept in-frame beta chains. Each record represents a unique CDR3 protein, reported with the most common genes and DNA among its rows. The V and J calls, along with clone size, are taken from TCRdb and not from the paper's own processing. The sample data list roughly 580,000 distinct CDR3 sequences, and around 46% of these were observed just once. Clones ranked in the top ten supply 6.5% to 9% of the sample.

Points the paper makes about the study in general: In cross-validation, a model built on a 13 V-J signature told ophthalmopathy apart from stable hyperthyroidism with 85% to 90% sensitivity and about 81% specificity, and in testing the same model reached 80%/75%. Blood samples also contained most of the expanded thyroid clonotypes (frequency above 0.001), which suggests that blood repertoires may reflect thyroid immune responses. In validation, the model predicted progression to ophthalmopathy a median of around six months before onset, with roughly 68% sensitivity and roughly 72% specificity. No statistical method was used to set the sample size in advance, and investigators knew the group allocation.

Here the chain combines TRBV7-2 and TRBJ2-7, and 8 bases in between align with TRBD2. This TCR derives from a woman younger than 30 with Graves' hyperthyroidism. Donor details come from another sample of the same person, matched by shared clones. Sequences were obtained from peripheral blood or thyroid tissue (not recorded which). The DNA is as follows: TGTGCCAGCAGCTTCTCGTCGGGAGGGCCCTCTTACGAGCAGTACTTC. Its protein product is CASSFSSGGPSYEQYF.